The 2 T cell receptor beta chains presented below share a single source sample, sequenced in a study of blood T cell repertoires in COVID-19. Profiling relied on immunoSEQ multiplex PCR, and the TCRdb table lists in-frame clones only, not all of them. The sample lists roughly 120,000 clones, 65% to 80% occurring once. Material for sequencing was peripheral blood. These receptors all come from a man between 50 and 59 years old with acute or convalescent COVID-19.

The chain uses TRBV6-5 and TRBJ1-1, with TRBD1 identical over 10 bases. Germline V gives CDR1 MNHEY, CDR2 SVGAGI. The CDR3 has 16 residues. With 0 bases clipped from V and 1 base from J, the junction kept 2 bases outside the gene matches. This chain's CDR3 is CASSYSRDRGNTEAFF. The CDR3 region has the DNA TGTGCCAGCAGTTACTCGAGGGACAGGGGGAACACTGAAGCTTTCTTT.

This clone was found once. J is TRBJ2-4 and V is TRBV21-1; the table's D call TRBD1 went unverified against the DNA. TRBV21-1 constitutes a pseudogene. This CDR3 is 16 amino acids long. In nucleotides, the CDR3 is TGTGCCAGCAGCAAAGGGGGACAGGGAGGGGAGTACATTCAGTACTTC. Its translation: CASSKGGQGGEYIQYF.